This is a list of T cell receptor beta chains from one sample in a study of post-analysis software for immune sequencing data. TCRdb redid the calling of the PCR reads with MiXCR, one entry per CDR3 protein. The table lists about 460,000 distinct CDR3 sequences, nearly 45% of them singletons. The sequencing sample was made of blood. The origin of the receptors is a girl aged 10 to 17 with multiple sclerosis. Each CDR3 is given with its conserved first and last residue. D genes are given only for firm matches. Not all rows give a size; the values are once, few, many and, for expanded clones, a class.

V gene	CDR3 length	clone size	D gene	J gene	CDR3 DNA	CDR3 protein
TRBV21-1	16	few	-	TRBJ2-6	TGTGCCAGCAGCAGCGTTCAAAACTCTGGGGCCAACGTCCTGACTTTC	CASSSVQNSGANVLTF
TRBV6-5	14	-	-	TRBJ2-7	TGTGCCAGCAGTTACTCGCACACTTCCTACGAGCAGTACTTC	CASSYSHTSYEQYF
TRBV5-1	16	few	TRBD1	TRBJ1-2	TGCGCCAGCAGCTTCAGGGGGCCACGGGGGTTCTATGGCTACACCTTC	CASSFRGPRGFYGYTF
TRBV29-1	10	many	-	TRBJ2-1	TGCAGCGTTGAACTGCGAGAGCAGTTCTTC	CSVELREQFF
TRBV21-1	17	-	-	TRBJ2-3	TGTGCCAGCAGCAAAGGAGCAGGAGAGATGGGAACAGATACGCAGTATTTT	CASSKGAGEMGTDTQYF
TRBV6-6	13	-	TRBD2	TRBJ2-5	TGTGCCAGCAGGTGGACTAGGGAAGAGGCCCAGTACTTC	CASRWTREEAQYF
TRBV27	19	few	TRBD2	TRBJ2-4	TGTGCCAGCAGTTTAGAAGGGACCGAGGCTAGCGGGAGAGGCCACATTCAGTACTTC	CASSLEGTEASGRGHIQYF
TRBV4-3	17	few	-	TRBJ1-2	TGCGCCAGCAGCCAAGATAAGGGACGGGCACGTTCCTATGGCTACACCTTC	CASSQDKGRARSYGYTF
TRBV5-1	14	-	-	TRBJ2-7	TGCGCCAGCAGCTTGGGCGGGATGTCTTATGAGCAGTACTTC	CASSLGGMSYEQYF
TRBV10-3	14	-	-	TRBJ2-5	TGTGCCATCAGTGGATCGGGTGGAAGAGAGACCCAGTACTTC	CAISGSGGRETQYF
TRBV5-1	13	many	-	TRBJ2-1	TGCGCCAGCAGCTTGAGTTTAAACAATGAGCAGTTCTTC	CASSLSLNNEQFF
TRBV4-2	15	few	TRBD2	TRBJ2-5	TGTGCCAGCAGCCGGGAGGGCTTTCTGGAAGAGACCCAGTACTTC	CASSREGFLEETQYF
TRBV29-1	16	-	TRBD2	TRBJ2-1	TGCAGCGTTCGCGGGACTAGCGGGAGCTCCTACAATGAGCAGTTCTTC	CSVRGTSGSSYNEQFF
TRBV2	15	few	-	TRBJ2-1	TGTGCCAGCAGTGAACCTAGCGCAGATTACAATGAGCAGTTCTTC	CASSEPSADYNEQFF
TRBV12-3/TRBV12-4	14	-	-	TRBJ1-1	TGTGCCAGCAGTTTACCGGGCAAGGGGTCTGAAGCTTTCTTT	CASSLPGKGSEAFF
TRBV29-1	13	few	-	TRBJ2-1	TGCAGCGTTGAGGGGCAGGGATTCAATGAGCAGTTCTTC	CSVEGQGFNEQFF
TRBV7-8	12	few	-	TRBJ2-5	TGTGCCAGCAGCTTAAGTGTGGAGACCCAGTACTTC	CASSLSVETQYF
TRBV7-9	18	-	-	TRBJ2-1	TGTGCCAGCAGCCCTAGATATCGAGCGCCAGACTCCTACAATGAGCAGTTCTTC	CASSPRYRAPDSYNEQFF
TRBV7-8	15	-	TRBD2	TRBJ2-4	TGTGCCAGCAGCTTAAAGGCGGGAGGGCCTGGGGAGCAGTACTTC	CASSLKAGGPGEQYF
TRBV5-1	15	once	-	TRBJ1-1	TGCGCCAGCAGCTGGGAACTGGACCCGAACACTGAAGCTTTCTTT	CASSWELDPNTEAFF
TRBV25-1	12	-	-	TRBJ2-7	TGTGCCAGCAGTGTAAGGGTCGACGAGCAGTACTTC	CASSVRVDEQYF
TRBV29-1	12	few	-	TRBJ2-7	TGCAGCGCTACGGGGCAAACCTACGAGCAGTACTTC	CSATGQTYEQYF
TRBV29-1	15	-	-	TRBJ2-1	TGCAGCGTTTTTTTCTCGGGATTGGGAAAGAGTGAGCGGTTCTTC	CSVFFSGLGKSERFF
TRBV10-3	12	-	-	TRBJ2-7	TGTGTCACCATAGGGGGGACCTACGAGCAGTACTTC	CVTIGGTYEQYF
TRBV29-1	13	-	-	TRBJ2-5	TGCAGCGTTGAAAGTCAGGTAGGGAAGACCCAGTACTTC	CSVESQVGKTQYF
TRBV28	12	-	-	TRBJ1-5	TGTGCCAGCAGCCCCCCTTGGCAGCCCCAGCATTTT	CASSPPWQPQHF
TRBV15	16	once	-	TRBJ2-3	TGTGCCACCAGCAGAGGGGGGTCCCACGGCACAGATACGCAGTATTTT	CATSRGGSHGTDTQYF
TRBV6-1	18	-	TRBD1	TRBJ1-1	TGTGCCACCTTAATGAGGGGGACAGGGGCTTTCATGAACACTGAAGCTTTCTTT	CATLMRGTGAFMNTEAFF
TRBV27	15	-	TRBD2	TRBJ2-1	TGTGCCAGCAGTCGTGGACTAGTCGCCTACAATGAGCAGTTCTTC	CASSRGLVAYNEQFF
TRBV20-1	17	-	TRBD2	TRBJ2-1	TGCAGTGCTCATTCCCCCGGGGCGGGAGTAATTTACAATGAGCAGTTCTTC	CSAHSPGAGVIYNEQFF
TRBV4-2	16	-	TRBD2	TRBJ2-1	TGTGCCAGCAGCCAGGTACTAGCGGGAGACCCAAATGAGCAGTTCTTC	CASSQVLAGDPNEQFF
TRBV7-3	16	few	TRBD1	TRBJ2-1	TGTGCCAGCAGCTTAGGGACAGCGCACTCCTACAATGAGCAGTTCTTC	CASSLGTAHSYNEQFF
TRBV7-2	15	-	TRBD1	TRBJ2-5	TGTGCCAGCAGCTCGACCGACAGGGGCCAAGAGACCCAGTACTTC	CASSSTDRGQETQYF
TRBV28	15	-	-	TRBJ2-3	TGTGCCAGCAGTTCCCGACGGGGGATGACAGATACGCAGTATTTT	CASSSRRGMTDTQYF
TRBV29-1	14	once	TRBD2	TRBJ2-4	TGCAGCGTGGCGGGGGGGGTAGTAAGGTACGGGCAGTACTTC	CSVAGGVVRYGQYF
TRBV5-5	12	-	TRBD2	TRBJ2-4	TGTGCCAGCAGCTTTAGCGGGAACATTCAGTACTTC	CASSFSGNIQYF
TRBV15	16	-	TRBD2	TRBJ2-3	TGTGCCACCAGCACGGGACTAGCGGCTAGCACAGATACGCAGTATTTT	CATSTGLAASTDTQYF
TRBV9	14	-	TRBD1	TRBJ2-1	TGTGCCAGCAGCGCGGGACAGGAGTACAATGAGCAGTTCTTC	CASSAGQEYNEQFF
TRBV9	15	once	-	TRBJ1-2	TGTGCCAGCAGCGTCGCTTTGGGGGACACCTATGGCTACACCTTC	CASSVALGDTYGYTF
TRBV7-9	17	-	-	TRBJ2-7	TGTGCCAGCAGCCTAGTAGGGCGGGGACGGAATCAGGACGAGCAGTACTTC	CASSLVGRGRNQDEQYF
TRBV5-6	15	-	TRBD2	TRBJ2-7	TGTGCCAGCAGCTTCCTAGCGGGATACTCCTACGAGCAGTACTTC	CASSFLAGYSYEQYF
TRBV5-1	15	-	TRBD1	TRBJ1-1	TGCGCCAGCAGCCGGACATGGACAGGGAACACTGAAGCTTTCTTT	CASSRTWTGNTEAFF